The present entry profiles one TCR beta chain with its context. These data are taken from a study of Ad26.COV2.S vaccination and SARS-CoV-2 variants. Looking at the study overall: The authors gave Ad26.COV2.S intramuscularly, either once or twice 56 days apart.

The CDR3 contains 13 residues. Trimming took 4 bases from V and 8 from J, leaving 14 bases between them. The data were produced by immunoSEQ multiplex PCR, yet TCRdb's version contains in-frame clones alone and is incomplete. The sample yields about 680,000 clones, roughly 90% seen once. As to treatment: around 19 received Ad26.COV2.S at low or high dose, single or two shots; roughly 5 received placebo; per-sample allocation not given. Sampling was done on day 63 after the first vaccine or placebo injection. Within Boston, the person who donated was an adult of 18-55 years. Its platform was an Ad26 vector, and its expressed antigen was Wuhan-strain SARS-CoV-2 spike.

The specimen comprised peripheral blood, sampled in a trial of Ad26.COV2.S vaccine versus placebo. J is TRBJ1-2 and V is TRBV12-3 or TRBV12-4; D is possibly TRBD1 (5 bases). The TCR originated in a person aged 18-65 years who received the Ad26.COV2.S COVID-19 vaccine or a placebo. The CDR3 bases are TGTGCCAGCAGTTGGGGGTCAGCGGGAGGCTACACCTTC. Amino acid sequence: CASSWGSAGGYTF.